The 26 T cell receptor beta chains listed next were all sequenced from one sample in a study of breast tumors, draining lymph nodes, adjacent tissues. Samples came from axillary lymph nodes draining the breast cancer. TCRdb independently ran MiXCR on the multiplex PCR reads; one entry per CDR3 protein. The sample holds about 230,000 distinct CDR3 sequences, roughly 30% seen once. Sequences were obtained from axillary lymph node tissue. The receptors stem from a female donor with breast cancer. Some clones in this sample may be carry-over from other donors' samples.

This clonotype was recorded at least ten times. The chain joins TRBV7-2 to TRBJ2-3; no definite D call. V lost 8 bases, J lost 1 base, and 19 bases lay in between. The CDR3 consists of 16 residues. Germline values: CDR1 SGHTA, CDR2 FQGNSA. CDR3 protein: CASQSLVLGGTDTQYF. CDR3 in DNA: TGTGCCAGCCAAAGCTTAGTCTTAGGAGGCACAGATACGCAGTATTTT.

This clonotype has ten or more counts. The chain carries TRBV28 and TRBJ2-2; D is undetermined. The CDR3 covers 15 residues. Trimming shortened V by 3 bases and J by 0 bases, and 8 bases separated the two germline ends. Germline V gene lookup returns CDR1 MDHEN and CDR2 SYDVKM. The CDR3 DNA is TGTGCCAGCAGTTTCGGGCAGCCGAACACCGGGGAGCTGTTTTTT. Its protein is CASSFGQPNTGELFF.

The V and J genes are TRBV15 and TRBJ2-5; 8 bases map to TRBD2. The V gene's germline CDR1 is LNHNV and CDR2 YYDKDF (reference sequence). V shed 0 bases, J shed 4 bases, and the junction held 4 bases outside the gene matches. This CDR3 comprises 15 residues. The CDR3 region is CATSREMAGGETQYF. DNA for the CDR3: TGTGCCACCAGCAGAGAGATGGCGGGAGGAGAGACCCAGTACTTC.

This clonotype was picked up many times. The V call is TRBV19, the J call TRBJ1-2; 10 bases are shared with TRBD1. The CDR3 spans 15 residues. V lost 9 bases to trimming and J lost 8 bases; unmatched junction nucleotides: 15. Germline V gives CDR1 LNHDA, CDR2 SQIVND (reference sequence). In DNA form, the CDR3 reads TGTGCCAGCAATAACCCGGGACAGGGGTTGGTCGGCTACACCTTC. It yields the protein CASNNPGQGLVGYTF.

This clonotype was found many times. The chain has TRBV19 and TRBJ1-5; maybe TRBD1 (6 bases). Trimming stripped 8 bases from V and 11 bases from J, with 19 bases between. CDR1 and CDR2 (germline): LNHDA, SQIVND (reference sequence). The length of the CDR3 is 13 residues. CDR3 in amino acids: CASGTGGPGAQHF. CDR3 coding DNA: TGTGCCAGTGGAACCGGGGGGCCAGGGGCCCAGCATTTT.

This clonotype was counted many times. J is TRBJ2-7 and V is TRBV6-6; no reliable D call. V was cut by 7 bases and J by 4 bases, with 8 bases left in between. The germline CDR1 and CDR2 sequences are MNHNY and SVGAGI (reference sequence). This CDR3 contains 11 residues. CDR3 coding DNA: TGTGCCAGCACTGACTTGTACGAGCAGTACTTC. It codes for CASTDLYEQYF.

This clonotype was seen a handful of times. Germline is not matched at one junction end, which may reflect a read error. This chain links TRBV5-1 with TRBJ2-7; D is unclear. The germline V gene has CDR1 SGHRS and CDR2 YFSETQ. The CDR3 contains 15 residues. CDR3 coding DNA: TGCACCAGCACCCCACGGTATGCGGAACCCTACGAGCAGTACTTC. It is translated as CTSTPRYAEPYEQYF. Variable domain in full (rest from reference TRBV5-1 and TRBJ2-7): KAGVTQTPRYLIKTRGQQVTLSCSPISGHRSVSWYQQTPGQGLQFLFEYFSETQRNKGNFPGRFSGRQFSNSRSEMNVSTLELGDSALYLCTSTPRYAEPYEQYFGPGTRLTVT.

The V gene is TRBV2, the J gene TRBJ2-2; no definite D call. CDR3 length: 14 residues. Germline V lookup: CDR1 SNHLY, CDR2 FYNNEI. Trimming pared 7 bases from V and 3 bases from J, leaving 12 bases between. The CDR3 bases are TGTGCCAGCATTGGTTACGAGGACACCGGGGAGCTGTTTTTT. This gives the protein CASIGYEDTGELFF.

On this clonotype: Being one base from a much bigger clone, this may be a read error. The rearrangement joins TRBV30 to TRBJ2-7; 7 positions match TRBD2. The CDR3 consists of 12 residues. Germline-derived CDR1 and CDR2 are GTSNPN and SVGIG (reference sequence). The CDR3 loop reads CAGGGRRNERYF. CDR3 nucleotide sequence: TGTGCCGGGGGGGGGAGGCGGAACGAGCGGTACTTC.

The chain uses TRBV6-2 or TRBV6-3 and TRBJ2-1, with D tentatively TRBD1 (5 bases). Germline CDR1 and CDR2: MNHEY and SVGEGT. The length of the CDR3 is 16 residues. The V end was cut by 6 bases, the J end by 8 bases, with 23 bases between. This CDR3 reads CASRLRTRRARDEQFF. The CDR3 DNA is TGTGCCAGCAGACTCAGAACGAGACGCGCCAGGGATGAGCAGTTCTTC.

The table lists this clonotype with a few counts. This chain links TRBV7-9 with TRBJ2-7; tentatively, D is TRBD1 (6 bases). CDR3 length: 19 amino acids. Germline CDR1 is SEHNR and CDR2 is FQNEAQ (reference sequence). Trimming cost V 8 bases and J 3 bases, with 32 bases left between them. CDR3 in DNA: TGTGCCAGCTCACTTACAGGGCGTTCGGGATTTGGCCTAAACTACGAGCAGTACTTC. Translated: CASSLTGRSGFGLNYEQYF.

The gene calls are TRBV20-1 and TRBJ1-1; 8 bases line up with TRBD1. This CDR3 is 13 amino acids long. Germline assignment: CDR1 DFQATT and CDR2 SNEGSKA (reference sequence). Trimming at V came to 3 bases and at J to 10 bases, leaving 10 bases not matched to a gene. The CDR3 nucleotides are TGCAGTGCTAGGGACAGGGACCTGGCTGCAGCTTTCTTT. It is translated as CSARDRDLAAAFF.

This clonotype was counted many times. The chain combines TRBV5-4 with TRBJ1-6; D gene ambiguous. CDR1 is SGHNT and CDR2 is YYREEE in the germline V gene (reference sequence). V lost 0 bases and J lost 0, with 7 bases in between. The CDR3 spans 16 residues. The CDR3 DNA is TGTGCCAGCAGCTTGGCGGGCAGCTCCTATAATTCACCCCTCCACTTT. Amino acids: CASSLAGSSYNSPLHF.

This clonotype occurred a few times. This clone may be a read error of a much larger clone one base away. The chain is built from TRBV7-3 and TRBJ2-7; TRBD2 aligns across 8 bases. Per the germline V gene, CDR1 is SGHTA and CDR2 is FQGTGA. The CDR3 totals 15 residues. CDR3 nucleotides: TGTTCCAGCAGCTTAAGGGCTAGCGGGCCCTACGAGCAGTACTTC. Translation: CSSSLRASGPYEQYF.

This clonotype was counted between two and nine times. A much larger clone lies a single base off, so this may be a read error. This chain links TRBV20-1 with TRBJ1-3, with D unclear. Germline V gives CDR1 DFQATT, CDR2 SNEGSKA (reference sequence). The CDR3 length is 12 residues. DNA for the CDR3: TGCAGTGCTAGAGACAGAGGAAACACCACATATTTT. Its protein is CSARDRGNTTYF.

This clonotype occurred many times. Mismatch with germline at one junction end may stem from a read error. This chain joins TRBV5-1 and TRBJ2-1; 8 bases are a match to TRBD2. The length of the CDR3 is 13 residues. Germline V lookup: CDR1 SGHRS, CDR2 YFSETQ. DNA of the CDR3: TGTGCCAGCAGCCTGTCGGGGGGGAATGAGCAGTTCTTC. This sequence encodes CASSLSGGNEQFF.

In this sample, this clonotype turned up a few times. Given a much more abundant clone one base away, this may be a read error. In this CDR3 the conserved last residue, phenylalanine or tryptophan, is missing, so a read error is likely. The chain is built from TRBV9 and TRBJ1-2; D call uncertain. Germline V lookup: CDR1 SGDLS, CDR2 YYNGEE. V was shortened by 7 bases and J by 0 bases, with 10 bases between the two germline ends. This CDR3 spans 13 amino acids. The DNA of the CDR3 is TGTGCCAGCGAAAGGGCAGCTAACTATGGCTACACCTCC. As protein: CASERAANYGYTS.

This clonotype has a count of ten or more. The V gene is TRBV12-3 or TRBV12-4, the J gene TRBJ2-3; the D call may be TRBD1 or TRBD2 (5 bases each). The CDR3 consists of 15 residues. Trimming cost V 5 bases and J 0 bases, with 12 bases left between them. CDR3 in DNA: TGTGCCAGCAGTCCAACGGGACCAAGCACAGATACGCAGTATTTT. It translates to CASSPTGPSTDTQYF.

Many counts were recorded for this clonotype. The V and J genes are TRBV6-1 and TRBJ2-3; TRBD2 agrees at 10 bases. There are 15 residues in the CDR3. Germline trimming cut 5 bases from V and 1 base from J; bases unmatched to any gene: 3. The germline gives CDR1 MNHNS, CDR2 SASEGT. The CDR3 bases are TGTGCCAGCAGTCGAGCGGGAGGGCGCACAGATACGCAGTATTTT. This sequence encodes CASSRAGGRTDTQYF.

This clonotype has a count of ten or more. The V call is TRBV3-1, the J call TRBJ2-7; 13 positions agree with TRBD2. CDR1 LGHDT and CDR2 YNNKEL come from the germline V gene (reference sequence). This CDR3 spans 18 amino acids. The J segment lost 0 bases and the V segment lost 3 bases, leaving 8 bases of the junction unmatched. In DNA, the CDR3 is TGTGCCAGCAGCCACGGACTAGCGGGAGTTATGAGCTCCTACGAGCAGTACTTC. Protein product: CASSHGLAGVMSSYEQYF.

This clonotype was counted many times. The chain uses TRBV2 and TRBJ2-1, with D possibly TRBD1 on 6 matching bases. The CDR3 is 15 amino acids. Germline CDR1 SNHLY, CDR2 FYNNEI. The germline V and J ends were trimmed by 4 bases and 4 bases, with 14 bases remaining between them. The CDR3 protein is CASSGQGGQYNEQFF. The CDR3 DNA follows: TGTGCCAGCAGTGGCCAAGGGGGTCAATACAATGAGCAGTTCTTC. Variable domain in full (rest from reference TRBV2 and TRBJ2-1): EPEVTQTPSHQVTQMGQEVILRCVPISNHLYFYWYRQILGQKVEFLVSFYNNEISEKSEIFDDQFSVERPDGSNFTLKIRSTKLEDSAMYFCASSGQGGQYNEQFFGPGTRLTVL.

This clonotype was recorded at least ten times. CDR3 in DNA: TGTGCCACCAGCAGGACTAGCGGGAGGATCAATGAGCAGTTCTTC. It specifies CATSRTSGRINEQFF. This sequence joins TRBV24-1 and TRBJ2-1; 14 nucleotides match TRBD2. The germline V gene has CDR1 KGHDR and CDR2 SFDVKD. The trim removed 7 bases at V and 6 bases at J, leaving 4 bases unmatched. This CDR3 is 15 amino acids long.

The J gene is TRBJ2-1, the V gene TRBV6-2 or TRBV6-3; 7 nucleotides match TRBD2. Germline lookup yields CDR1 MNHEY and CDR2 SVGEGT. This CDR3 is 14 amino acids long. The ends lost 8 bases at V and 4 bases at J; junction bases unmatched: 8. The DNA for the CDR3 is TGTGCCAGCGGGGCGGGAGCCTCTTACAATGAGCAGTTCTTC. Its protein is CASGAGASYNEQFF.

This clonotype was seen at least ten times. The chain employs TRBV12-3 or TRBV12-4 and TRBJ2-2; D is undetermined. This CDR3 has 16 residues. Deletions cut 3 bases from V and 3 bases from J, with 14 bases between. The chain's CDR3 is CASSLRRPAHTGELFF. CDR3 sequence (DNA): TGTGCCAGCAGTTTGAGGCGGCCGGCGCACACCGGGGAGCTGTTTTTT.

Ten or more counts support this clonotype. The chain is built from TRBV7-2 and TRBJ2-3; tentatively, D is TRBD1 or TRBD2 (5 bases each). Germline loops: CDR1 SGHTA, CDR2 FQGNSA. CDR3 length: 14 residues. Trimming removed 5 bases from V and 5 bases from J, with 14 bases in between. In DNA form, the CDR3 reads TGTGCCAGCAGCCACGGGGCTGACGGAGATACGCAGTATTTT. Residues: CASSHGADGDTQYF.

The chain links TRBV20-1 to TRBJ2-5; TRBD2 aligns across 8 bases. Looked up from germline, CDR1 is DFQATT and CDR2 is SNEGSKA (reference sequence). Losses at the gene ends were 0 bases for V and 5 bases for J; bases not matched to a gene: 11. The CDR3 has 16 amino acids. This chain's CDR3 is CSARDTISGIGETQYF. Written as DNA, the CDR3 is TGCAGTGCTAGAGATACGATTAGCGGGATAGGGGAGACCCAGTACTTC.